One sample yielded the 31 T cell receptor beta chains listed below, sequenced in a study of T cell repertoires in cytomegalovirus infection (dated by TCRdb to the late 2010s). The reads were generated on an Illumina HiSeq 1500. The raw public data were reprocessed by TCRdb itself: fastp quality trimming at Q25, MiXCR clonotype calling, in-frame beta chains only. Here each entry gathers all rows of one CDR3 protein and keeps the most common genes and DNA. The sample data list 150,000 or so distinct CDR3 sequences, and 23% of these were observed just once. Clones ranked in the top ten supply roughly 9.7% of the sample. Sequencing was done on a sample of PBMCs. These receptor sequences come from a human donor in good health (CMV status not recorded). Some clones in this sample may be carry-over from other donors' samples.

J is TRBJ1-1 and V is TRBV6-2 or TRBV6-3; TRBD1 is a possible D gene (6 bases). V dropped 4 bases and J dropped 4 bases, with 16 bases sitting between them. The CDR3 consists of 15 residues. The germline CDR1 and CDR2 sequences are MNHEY and SVGEGT. CDR3 nucleotide sequence: TGTGCCAGCAGTTTCCCACAGGGCGGTCGCACTGAAGCTTTCTTT. Translation: CASSFPQGGRTEAFF.

At least ten counts were recorded for this clonotype. The chain links TRBV7-8 to TRBJ2-3; TRBD2 agrees at 11 bases. This CDR3 contains 18 residues. Germline loops: CDR1 SGHVS, CDR2 FQNEAQ. Unmatched junction bases numbered 10, after V lost 5 bases and J lost 0 bases. CDR3: CASSPRTSGSTSTDTQYF. CDR3 coding DNA: TGTGCCAGCAGCCCGAGGACTAGCGGGTCTACTAGCACAGATACGCAGTATTTT.

There are many counts of this clonotype. The chain couples TRBV7-2 to TRBJ1-1; no reliable D call. CDR1 and CDR2 (germline): SGHTA, FQGNSA. Trimming stripped 3 bases from V and 1 base from J, with 6 bases between. The CDR3 runs to 13 residues. The CDR3 DNA is TGTGCCAGCAGCTTCAAGGGGAACACTGAAGCTTTCTTT. Protein product: CASSFKGNTEAFF.

With regard to this clonotype: One end of the junction varies from germline; a read error may be responsible. This chain connects TRBV5-6 to TRBJ1-3; TRBD1 aligns across 8 bases. This CDR3 region has 13 residues. CDR1 is SGHDT, CDR2 YYEEEE, per germline. For the CDR3, the DNA is TGTGCCAGCAGCCAAACAAAGGGACAGGTTCAGAATTTT. It specifies CASSQTKGQVQNF.

This clonotype was observed many times. The chain employs TRBV28 and TRBJ1-5; D not resolved. Germline CDR1 and CDR2: MDHEN and SYDVKM. The length of the CDR3 is 14 residues. V lost 8 bases and J 5 bases, leaving 16 bases between the germline ends. The CDR3 DNA is TGTGCCAGCTGGGGAACAGAGCTCGATCAGCCCCAGCATTTT. Its translation is CASWGTELDQPQHF.

Concerning this clonotype itself: One end of the junction varies from germline; a read error may be responsible. This chain joins TRBV7-8 and TRBJ2-7; 7 bases line up with TRBD1. This CDR3 has 13 amino acids. CDR1 SGHVS and CDR2 FQNEAQ come from the germline V gene. The CDR3 DNA is TGTGACAGCAGCTACAGGGGCAACTACGAGCAGTACTTC. Translated: CDSSYRGNYEQYF.

A remark on this clonotype: The germline gene is not matched at one end of the junction; a read error may be the cause. The CDR3 bases are TGTGCCAGCAGTTCCGCCCCGGGGGTCAGGTTCCAAGCGACCCAGTACTTC. It specifies CASSSAPGVRFQATQYF. J is TRBJ2-5 and V is TRBV28, with D tentatively TRBD2 (6 bases). CDR1 and CDR2 (germline): MDHEN, SYDVKM. The CDR3 runs to 17 residues.

V is TRBV29-1 and J is TRBJ2-2; TRBD1 agrees at 8 bases. The CDR3 has 14 residues. CDR1 and CDR2 from the germline V gene are SQVTM and ANQGSEA. Trimming removed 3 bases from V and 5 bases from J; junction bases left unmatched: 5. In nucleotides, the CDR3 is TGCAGCGTTGATCGGACAGGGATTACCGGGGAGCTGTTTTTT. It codes for CSVDRTGITGELFF.

This clonotype was seen more than once but under ten times. The chain recombines TRBV3-1 with TRBJ2-5; D is ambiguous. This CDR3 is 14 amino acids long. The V end lost 1 base, the J end lost 7 bases, and 13 bases lay between the germline ends. The germline CDR1 and CDR2 sequences are LGHDT and YNNKEL (reference sequence). As DNA, the CDR3 is TGTGCCAGCAGCCAAGTAAAAGAAGTTGGGACCCAGTACTTC. Translation gives CASSQVKEVGTQYF.

The V and J genes are TRBV20-1 and TRBJ2-4, with 7 bases fitting TRBD2. Germline assignment: CDR1 DFQATT and CDR2 SNEGSKA (reference sequence). This CDR3 comprises 12 residues. V shed 1 base and J 6 bases; nucleotides not matched to a gene: 0. CDR3 sequence (DNA): TGCAGTGCTAGAGCTAGCGGAAACATTCAGTACTTC. Residues: CSARASGNIQYF.

This clonotype was counted ten times or more. The V gene is TRBV7-2, the J gene TRBJ2-7; TRBD1 matches at 10 bases. This CDR3 contains 14 residues. The germline V gene has CDR1 SGHTA and CDR2 FQGNSA. The junction had 4 bases not matched to a gene; V was cut back by 5 bases and J by 3 bases. The CDR3 reads CASSLGQGHYEQYF. The CDR3 bases are TGTGCCAGCAGCCTGGGACAGGGGCACTACGAGCAGTACTTC.

CDR3 sequence reads: CASSLRLGEGTDTQYF. The DNA of the CDR3 is TGTGCCAGCAGCTTGAGGCTGGGGGAGGGCACAGATACGCAGTATTTT. V is TRBV5-6 and J is TRBJ2-3, with D perhaps matching TRBD2 (6 bases). Germline assignment: CDR1 SGHDT and CDR2 YYEEEE. This CDR3 has 16 residues. Trimming took off 1 base at V and 1 base at J, with 13 bases between the two ends. Full variable domain (missing parts from reference TRBV5-6 and TRBJ2-3): DAGVTQSPTHLIKTRGQQVTLRCSPKSGHDTVSWYQQALGQGPQFIFQYYEEEERQRGNFPDRFSGHQFPNYSSELNVNALLLGDSALYLCASSLRLGEGTDTQYFGPGTRLTVL.

The rearrangement uses TRBV5-1 and TRBJ2-3, with D perhaps TRBD2 (7 bases). From germline, CDR1 is SGHRS and CDR2 YFSETQ. This CDR3 region has 15 residues. Trimming shortened V by 4 bases and J by 6 bases, and 18 bases separated the two germline ends. The CDR3 sequence: CASSLPRGAADTQYF. CDR3 in DNA: TGCGCCAGCAGCCTTCCCCGGGGGGCCGCGGATACGCAGTATTTT.

This clonotype came up a few times. The chain uses TRBV6-8 and TRBJ2-3; TRBD1 aligns across 8 bases. Germline V gives CDR1 MNHGY, CDR2 SAAAGT. The V and J ends lost 6 bases and 5 bases, in that order; junction bases with no gene match: 10. The CDR3 contains 15 residues. The CDR3 nucleotides are TGTGCCAGCAGCCCGACAGGGGAAGTAGGAGATACGCAGTATTTT. Encoded protein: CASSPTGEVGDTQYF.

This clonotype was recorded a few times. This sequence joins TRBV7-9 and TRBJ1-6, with 11 nucleotides matching TRBD1. V gave up 5 bases and J gave up 9 bases; unmatched junction bases: 6. CDR1 is SEHNR and CDR2 is FQNEAQ in the germline V gene (reference sequence). The CDR3 has 15 residues. The chain's CDR3 is CASSITGTGGSPLHF. The CDR3 nucleotides are TGTGCCAGCAGCATCACCGGGACAGGGGGTTCACCCCTCCACTTT.

This clonotype was seen only a few times. The V and J genes are TRBV6-2 or TRBV6-3 and TRBJ2-7; no firm D call. Deletions cut 2 bases from V and 2 bases from J, with 13 bases between. This CDR3 comprises 15 residues. The germline V gene encodes CDR1 MNHEY and CDR2 SVGEGT. In DNA, the CDR3 is TGTGCCAGCAGTTACGGTGGTTCCCCTACCTACGAGCAGTACTTC. It encodes CASSYGGSPTYEQYF.

This clonotype was seen ten or more times. This rearrangement joins TRBV7-8 to TRBJ1-5; 7 nucleotides agree with TRBD1. Germline CDR1 SGHVS, CDR2 FQNEAQ. J lost 2 bases, V lost 4 bases, and 5 bases had no gene match. This CDR3 spans 15 amino acids. The CDR3 region has the DNA TGTGCCAGCAGCTCACAGGGGCAGGGCAATCAGCCCCAGCATTTT. Its protein is CASSSQGQGNQPQHF.

Ten or more counts support this clonotype. The chain carries TRBV7-2 and TRBJ1-1; the D is unclear. The CDR3 contains 12 residues. Trimming took off 6 bases at V and 7 bases at J, with 12 bases between the two ends. In germline, CDR1 is SGHTA, CDR2 FQGNSA. The CDR3 loop reads CASSPIGLEAFF. The CDR3, as DNA: TGTGCCAGCAGTCCAATTGGGCTTGAAGCTTTCTTT. Combining the CDR3 with reference TRBV7-2 and TRBJ1-1 gives the whole variable domain GAGVSQSPSNKVTEKGKDVELRCDPISGHTALYWYRQSLGQGLEFLIYFQGNSAPDKSGLPSDRFSAERTGGSVSTLTIQRTQQEDSAVYLCASSPIGLEAFFGQGTRLTVV.

This clonotype was observed at least ten times. CDR3 loop: CASSYLGTSGFNEQFF. In nucleotides, the CDR3 is TGTGCCAGCAGTTACCTCGGGACTAGCGGGTTCAATGAGCAGTTCTTC. This rearrangement joins TRBV12-3 or TRBV12-4 to TRBJ2-1; 12 nucleotides match TRBD2. Germline trimming cut 4 bases from V and 6 bases from J; bases unmatched to any gene: 7. The CDR3 is made up of 16 amino acids.

The chain is built from TRBV6-2 or TRBV6-3 and TRBJ2-6, with TRBD1 identical over 7 bases. Trimming at V came to 1 base and at J to 0 bases, leaving 12 bases not matched to a gene. Germline loops: CDR1 MNHEY, CDR2 SVGEGT. The length of the CDR3 is 20 residues. The CDR3 sequence: CASSYYRRDRGPSGANVLTF. The CDR3 nucleotides read TGTGCCAGCAGTTACTACCGACGGGACAGAGGACCCTCTGGGGCCAACGTCCTGACTTTC.

This clonotype was detected a few times. The rearrangement joins TRBV7-9 to TRBJ2-3, with TRBD1 matching over 10 bases. Per the germline V gene, CDR1 is SEHNR and CDR2 is FQNEAQ (reference sequence). V shed 5 bases, J shed 3 bases, and the junction held 14 bases outside the gene matches. This CDR3 has 18 residues. The CDR3 protein is CASSPRDRGAARTDTQYF. The CDR3 DNA reads TGTGCCAGCAGCCCCCGGGACAGGGGAGCAGCGAGAACAGATACGCAGTATTTT. The full variable domain, in which reference TRBV7-9 and TRBJ2-3 provide the parts outside the CDR3, is DTGVSQNPRHKITKRGQNVTFRCDPISEHNRLYWYRQTLGQGPEFLTYFQNEAQLEKSRLLSDRFSAERPKGSFSTLEIQRTEQGDSAMYLCASSPRDRGAARTDTQYFGPGTRLTVL.

This clonotype was seen at least ten times. This chain connects TRBV7-2 to TRBJ1-2; no clear D. From germline, CDR1 is SGHTA and CDR2 FQGNSA. CDR3 length equals 14 residues. Between the trimmed V and J ends, which lost 6 bases and 2 bases, there was a span of 13 bases. The CDR3 nucleotides read TGTGCCAGCAGTGACGGGCCGGGAAACTATGGCTACACCTTC. This sequence encodes CASSDGPGNYGYTF. Full variable domain (remainder filled in from reference TRBV7-2 and TRBJ1-2): GAGVSQSPSNKVTEKGKDVELRCDPISGHTALYWYRQSLGQGLEFLIYFQGNSAPDKSGLPSDRFSAERTGGSVSTLTIQRTQQEDSAVYLCASSDGPGNYGYTFGSGTRLTVV.

This chain links TRBV19 with TRBJ2-5; possible D gene TRBD2, 6 bases. Trimming left V 0 bases short and J 2 bases short, with 10 bases between. Germline CDR1 and CDR2: LNHDA and SQIVND (reference sequence). This CDR3 spans 15 amino acids. The CDR3 loop is CASSIDLREQETQYF. CDR3 nucleotide sequence: TGTGCCAGTAGTATAGATCTGCGGGAACAAGAGACCCAGTACTTC.

This clonotype occurred many times. The V call is TRBV7-2, the J call TRBJ2-5, with D hard to call. The length of the CDR3 is 14 residues. With 8 bases removed from V and 1 base from J, the gap between germline ends came to 14 bases. Per germline, CDR1 SGHTA and CDR2 FQGNSA. The CDR3 loop is CASEDRNSQETQYF. CDR3 coding DNA: TGTGCCAGCGAGGACCGAAATAGCCAAGAGACCCAGTACTTC.

In its sample, this clonotype was seen once. V usage is TRBV30 and J usage is TRBJ1-3; TRBD1 matches at 10 bases. CDR1 and CDR2 (germline): GTSNPN, SVGIG (reference sequence). With V trimmed by 1 base and J by 0 bases, 6 bases remained unmatched. This CDR3 contains 17 residues. The CDR3 nucleotides read TGTGCCTGGAGTGGAGACAGGGGGCGAAGCTCTGGAAACACCATATATTTT. It specifies CAWSGDRGRSSGNTIYF.

This clonotype was picked up many times. The rearrangement uses TRBV12-3 or TRBV12-4 and TRBJ1-5, with D uncertain. V lost 1 base and J lost 5, with 6 bases in between. The CDR3 sequence is 13 residues long. The CDR3 spells CASSLDSYQPQHF. DNA of the CDR3: TGTGCCAGCAGTTTAGACAGCTATCAGCCCCAGCATTTT.

To note about this clonotype: A read error may explain this, as a much larger clone is one base away. This chain links TRBV7-2 with TRBJ1-4; D perhaps matches TRBD1 (5 bases). Trimming left V 5 bases short and J 4 bases short, with 14 bases between. Germline V gives CDR1 SGHTA, CDR2 FQGNSA. The CDR3 runs 15 residues. CDR3 sequence (DNA): TGTGCCAGCAGCGAGGGCAGGGCCCGTAATGAAAAACTGTTTTTT. Its protein product is CASSEGRARNEKLFF. The full variable domain, completed using reference TRBV7-2 and TRBJ1-4, is GAGVSQSPSNKVTEKGKDVELRCDPISGHTALYWYRQSLGQGLEFLIYFQGNSAPDKSGLPSDRFSAERTGGSVSTLTIQRTQQEDSAVYLCASSEGRARNEKLFFGSGTQLSVL.

This clonotype was seen a few times. The V call is TRBV19, the J call TRBJ1-2, with D perhaps matching TRBD1 (5 bases). The CDR3 spans 14 residues. V shed 8 bases and J shed 3 bases, with 16 bases lying between them. Germline CDR1 and CDR2: LNHDA and SQIVND (reference sequence). CDR3 nucleotide sequence: TGTGCCAGTGCTAAACGGCAGGGCGACTATGGCTACACCTTC. It translates to CASAKRQGDYGYTF. The whole variable domain, remainder taken from reference TRBV19 and TRBJ1-2, is DGGITQSPKYLFRKEGQNVTLSCEQNLNHDAMYWYRQDPGQGLRLIYYSQIVNDFQKGDIAEGYSVSREKKESFPLTVTSAQKNPTAFYLCASAKRQGDYGYTFGSGTRLTVV.

This clonotype was recorded a few times. This chain uses TRBV28 with TRBJ2-7; no firm D call. Germline-derived CDR1 and CDR2 are MDHEN and SYDVKM. V was pared by 3 bases and J by 4 bases, with 19 bases between. There are 16 residues in the CDR3. The CDR3 bases are TGTGCCAGCAGTTTTTCCCCGGCCCCAGACGGGTACGAGCAGTACTTC. This codes for CASSFSPAPDGYEQYF.

V and J are TRBV7-9 and TRBJ2-5; D might be TRBD2 (7 bases). The germline CDR1 and CDR2 sequences are SEHNR and FQNEAQ (reference sequence). CDR3 length: 13 amino acids. Trimming removed 5 bases at V and 5 bases at J, with 12 bases between. The CDR3 region is CASSLRGRETQYF. In DNA form, the CDR3 reads TGTGCCAGCAGCCTGCGGGGGCGGGAGACCCAGTACTTC.

The rearrangement uses TRBV28 and TRBJ2-1; perhaps TRBD2 as D (5 bases). V lost 6 bases to trimming and J lost 3 bases, with 15 bases between them. Germline values: CDR1 MDHEN, CDR2 SYDVKM. The CDR3 has 15 amino acids. CDR3 protein: CASSLEMGSYNEQFF. The CDR3 region has the DNA TGTGCCAGCAGCCTGGAGATGGGGAGCTACAATGAGCAGTTCTTC. Full variable domain (remainder filled in from reference TRBV28 and TRBJ2-1): DVKVTQSSRYLVKRTGEKVFLECVQDMDHENMFWYRQDPGLGLRLIYFSYDVKMKEKGDIPEGYSVSREKKERFSLILESASTNQTSMYLCASSLEMGSYNEQFFGPGTRLTVL.